The 21 T cell receptor beta chains below come from one sample, sequenced in a study of radiotherapy plus CTLA-4 blockade in lung cancer. Generated by immunoSEQ multiplex PCR, the TCRdb table keeps only in-frame clones and is missing some. The table has roughly 110,000 clones, 70% to 90% seen once. Sequencing used peripheral blood, obtained from a patient treated with radiotherapy plus ipilimumab. The origin of the receptors is a human donor with non-small cell lung cancer that progressed on radiotherapy plus ipilimumab. Some clones in this sample may be carry-over from other donors' samples.

This sequence joins TRBV5-4 and TRBJ2-5; 12 bases are a match to TRBD2. The CDR3 runs 15 residues. V lost 0 bases, J lost 4 bases, and 1 base stayed unmatched. Looked up from germline, CDR1 is SGHNT and CDR2 is YYREEE (reference sequence). CDR3: CASSLGTSGVETQYF. In DNA, the CDR3 is TGTGCCAGCAGCTTGGGGACTAGCGGGGTAGAGACCCAGTACTTC.

The rearrangement links TRBV10-3 to TRBJ2-7; 13 nucleotides agree with TRBD2. CDR3 size: 16 residues. Losses at the gene ends were 6 bases for V and 4 bases for J; bases not matched to a gene: 9. CDR1 and CDR2 (germline): ENHRY, SYGVKD. The CDR3: CAIRRTSGGLGYEQYF. The CDR3 nucleotides are TGTGCCATCAGGAGGACTAGCGGGGGCCTAGGGTACGAGCAGTACTTC.

The chain couples TRBV19 to TRBJ1-6, with no clear D. From germline, CDR1 is LNHDA and CDR2 SQIVND (reference sequence). Trimming took off 5 bases at V and 10 bases at J, with 18 bases between the two ends. The CDR3 is 15 residues long. The CDR3 DNA is TGTGCCAGTAGTGTAAGCCGGGGTCCCGAATCACCCCTCCACTTT. Protein sequence: CASSVSRGPESPLHF. The variable domain in full, completed from reference TRBV19 and TRBJ1-6, reads DGGITQSPKYLFRKEGQNVTLSCEQNLNHDAMYWYRQDPGQGLRLIYYSQIVNDFQKGDIAEGYSVSREKKESFPLTVTSAQKNPTAFYLCASSVSRGPESPLHFGNGTRLTVT.

The chain carries TRBV7-6 and TRBJ1-1, with TRBD1 as a possible D gene (6 bases). The CDR3 has 15 residues. CDR1 and CDR2 from the germline V gene are SGHVS and FNYEAQ. Deletions cut 7 bases from V and 6 bases from J, with 21 bases between. The CDR3 coding sequence is TGTGCCAGCATCGGGCAACAGGGATCCCTTTCTGAAGCTTTCTTT. This codes for CASIGQQGSLSEAFF.

The V call is TRBV11-2, the J call TRBJ2-1; D remains unclear. The CDR3 sequence is 12 residues long. V shed 0 bases and J shed 9 bases, with 6 bases lying between them. The V gene's germline CDR1 is SGHAT and CDR2 FQNNGV. The chain's CDR3 is CASSLEATEQFF. In DNA, the CDR3 is TGTGCCAGCAGCTTAGAGGCCACTGAGCAGTTCTTC.

The rearrangement joins TRBV4-3 to TRBJ1-6; D is ambiguous. The CDR3 consists of 16 residues. V lost 1 base and J lost 4, with 11 bases in between. The germline CDR1 and CDR2 sequences are LGHNA and YSLEER. The DNA for the CDR3 is TGCGCCAGCAGCCAAGGATTCGAGGGTTATAATTCACCCCTCCACTTT. It codes for CASSQGFEGYNSPLHF.

The chain is built from TRBV21-1 and TRBJ1-2; TRBD1 is the table's D call and was not checked against the DNA. TRBV21-1 is designated a pseudogene. The CDR3 loop spans 18 amino acids. The chain's CDR3 is CASSSSGRGWELNYGYTF. The CDR3 nucleotides read TGTGCCAGCAGCTCCTCGGGCAGGGGGTGGGAATTAAACTATGGCTACACCTTC.

This clone was seen more than once but under ten times. The rearrangement uses TRBV15 and TRBJ1-5; maybe TRBD1 (5 bases). CDR1 is LNHNV and CDR2 is YYDKDF in the germline V gene (reference sequence). The CDR3 has 16 residues. Trimming cost V 0 bases and J 4 bases, with 13 bases left between them. The CDR3 nucleotides read TGTGCCACCAGCAGAGATCGGAGAGGGGTAAATCAGCCCCAGCATTTT. Its protein product is CATSRDRRGVNQPQHF.

This chain joins TRBV5-1 and TRBJ2-3, with 7 nucleotides matching TRBD1. Germline V CDR1 and CDR2: SGHRS, YFSETQ. This CDR3 comprises 15 residues. The junction had 6 bases not matched to a gene; V was cut back by 4 bases and J by 1 base. DNA of the CDR3: TGCGCCAGCAGCGTCGACAGGGCCGGCACAGATACGCAGTATTTT. Translated: CASSVDRAGTDTQYF.

The chain links TRBV7-9 to TRBJ1-1, with D possibly TRBD1 on 6 matching bases. V was trimmed by 6 bases and J by 7 bases, leaving 15 bases between them. CDR3 length: 13 residues. Germline CDR1 is SEHNR and CDR2 is FQNEAQ (reference sequence). The CDR3 loop is CASRLNRDHEAFF. CDR3 sequence (DNA): TGTGCCAGCAGATTGAACAGGGACCATGAAGCTTTCTTT.

This chain links TRBV11-2 with TRBJ2-5, with D possibly matching TRBD1 (5 bases). Trimming shortened V by 5 bases and J by 10 bases, and 14 bases separated the two germline ends. This CDR3 is built from 12 residues. Germline CDR1 and CDR2: SGHAT and FQNNGV. The CDR3 region has the DNA TGTGCCAGCAGCCCTGGGGCGGCAGTCCAGTACTTC. Translation gives CASSPGAAVQYF.

The chain links TRBV30 to TRBJ2-5; a possible D gene is TRBD1 (6 bases). Trimming cost V 3 bases and J 5 bases, with 13 bases left between them. This CDR3 contains 13 residues. Germline CDR1 reads GTSNPN; CDR2 reads SVGIG (reference sequence). CDR3 bases: TGTGCCTGGAGGCAACAGGGTAGGGAGACCCAGTACTTC. Protein product: CAWRQQGRETQYF.

This chain joins TRBV7-6 and TRBJ2-2; D perhaps matches TRBD1 (6 bases). Germline V gives CDR1 SGHVS, CDR2 FNYEAQ. This CDR3 has 14 residues. V was clipped by 5 bases and J by 7 bases, with 14 bases between them. The CDR3 DNA follows: TGTGCCAGCAGCCCTGGGACAACCCACGGGGAGCTGTTTTTT. This sequence encodes CASSPGTTHGELFF.

V is TRBV4-1 and J is TRBJ1-4; possible D gene TRBD1, 5 bases. This CDR3 is 14 amino acids long. Germline CDR1 reads MGHRA; CDR2 reads YSYEKL. V lost 7 bases and J lost 8, with 17 bases in between. The CDR3 loop reads CASNTRDGREKLFF. The DNA for the CDR3 is TGCGCCAGCAATACCCGGGACGGGCGGGAAAAACTGTTTTTT.

The chain couples TRBV10-3 to TRBJ1-1; D possibly corresponds to TRBD1 (6 bases). The CDR3 has 17 amino acids. Trimming removed 6 bases from V and 1 base from J, with 21 bases in between. Germline values: CDR1 ENHRY, CDR2 SYGVKD. The CDR3 DNA follows: TGTGCCATCAGACGGGGGGCAGGGATTGGGGCGAACACTGAAGCTTTCTTT. Translating gives CAIRRGAGIGANTEAFF.

The rearrangement uses TRBV19 and TRBJ2-7, with no clear D. V was trimmed by 4 bases and J by 0 bases, leaving 7 bases between them. The CDR3 contains 13 residues. Germline V gene data show CDR1 as LNHDA and CDR2 as SQIVND (reference sequence). CDR3 DNA sequence: TGTGCCAGTAGTACAAGATACTCCTACGAGCAGTACTTC. Translation gives CASSTRYSYEQYF.

This chain uses TRBV7-6 with TRBJ2-7; D assignment may be TRBD1 or TRBD2 (6 bases each). The germline V gene has CDR1 SGHVS and CDR2 FNYEAQ. Trimming removed 1 base from V and 3 bases from J, with 10 bases in between. The CDR3 is made up of 14 amino acids. CDR3 residues: CASSLGGAGYEQYF. The DNA for the CDR3 is TGTGCCAGCAGCTTAGGGGGGGCTGGCTACGAGCAGTACTTC.

The chain joins TRBV30 to TRBJ1-1; D possibly corresponds to TRBD1 (5 bases). Per the germline V gene, CDR1 is GTSNPN and CDR2 is SVGIG (reference sequence). Trimming removed 3 bases at V and 4 bases at J, with 12 bases between. This CDR3 is 13 amino acids long. Here the CDR3 reads CAWRTERSTEAFF. The CDR3 DNA is TGTGCCTGGAGGACAGAGAGGAGCACTGAAGCTTTCTTT.

This clone was seen only once. V and J are TRBV5-1 and TRBJ2-3, with 11 bases aligning to TRBD2. This CDR3 region has 15 residues. V gave up 4 bases and J gave up 4 bases; unmatched junction bases: 5. Germline V CDR1 and CDR2: SGHRS, YFSETQ. The CDR3 region has the DNA TGCGCCAGCAGCCCTTTACTAGCGGGGGCAGATACGCAGTATTTT. This codes for CASSPLLAGADTQYF.

The V call is TRBV6-1, the J call TRBJ1-4, with 8 bases lining up with TRBD1. The CDR3 has 14 amino acids. Losses at the gene ends were 7 bases for V and 7 bases for J; bases not matched to a gene: 8. Germline assignment: CDR1 MNHNS and CDR2 SASEGT. CDR3 in DNA: TGTGCCAGCACCTGGACAGGGTCGTTTGAAAAACTGTTTTTT. Residues: CASTWTGSFEKLFF.

The V and J genes are TRBV27 and TRBJ2-1, with D possibly being TRBD1 (6 bases). From germline, CDR1 is MNHEY and CDR2 SMNVEV (reference sequence). Trimming took 5 bases from V and 8 from J, leaving 22 bases between them. The CDR3 loop spans 16 amino acids. The CDR3 sequence is CASSPSTGPWLDEQFF. CDR3 in DNA: TGTGCCAGCAGTCCATCGACAGGCCCATGGCTAGATGAGCAGTTCTTC.